At least ten counts were recorded for the clone carrying this TCR beta chain. Its cognate antigen is unknown. Across 18 months, stable Graves' hyperthyroidism was marked by no progression to ophthalmopathy. Between the trimmed V and J ends, which lost 3 bases and 2 bases, there was a span of 8 bases. Germline V lookup: CDR1 KGHSH, CDR2 LQKENI. This CDR3 has 13 residues. This entry belongs to a study of T cells in Graves' hyperthyroidism and ophthalmopathy. RNA transcripts yielded amplified TCR beta CDR3 regions. When the TCR CDR3 underwent first-round RT-PCR, the HTBI primer set was used. TCRdb analysed the multiplex PCR reads with MiXCR anew, one entry per CDR3 protein. The repertoire holds about 480,000 distinct CDR3 sequences, with roughly an eighth as singletons. Whole-study findings and limits: A model using 13 V-J features told ophthalmopathy apart from stable hyperthyroidism.

The genes are TRBV18 and TRBJ2-7; the D is unclear. Sequenced input: blood. This receptor was taken from a woman aged 18 to 35 with Graves' hyperthyroidism. The CDR3 coding sequence is TGTGCCAGCTCACCTGGCCAGACCTACGAGCAGTACTTC. It translates to CASSPGQTYEQYF. The full variable domain, in which reference TRBV18 and TRBJ2-7 provide the parts outside the CDR3, is NAGVMQNPRHLVRRRGQEARLRCSPMKGHSHVYWYRQLPEEGLKFMVYLQKENIIDESGMPKERFSAEFPKEGPSILRIQQVVRGDSAAYFCASSPGQTYEQYFGPGTRLTVT.